The 2 T cell receptor beta chains below were found in one sample sequenced in a study of breast tumors, draining lymph nodes, adjacent tissues. The lymph nodes were axillary draining lymph nodes from breast cancer patients. TCRdb independently ran MiXCR on the multiplex PCR reads; one entry per CDR3 protein. The top ten hold 1.4% of the sample, which has fewer than 300,000 distinct CDR3 sequences, about 30% seen once. Sequencing was performed on axillary lymph node tissue. The receptors come from a female donor with breast cancer. Some clones in this sample may be carry-over from other donors' samples.

This clonotype was observed at least ten times. The chain combines TRBV5-1 with TRBJ2-2, with D perhaps matching TRBD1 (5 bases). The germline V and J ends were trimmed by 0 bases and 0 bases, with 9 bases remaining between them. The germline V gene encodes CDR1 SGHRS and CDR2 YFSETQ. The CDR3 runs 16 residues. The CDR3 nucleotides read TGCGCCAGCAGCTTGGGAGCGACAGCGAACACCGGGGAGCTGTTTTTT. It encodes CASSLGATANTGELFF.

In its sample, this clonotype was seen a few times. A much larger clone differs from this one at a single base, so this may be a read error. This sequence joins TRBV5-6 and TRBJ2-3, with D uncertain. This CDR3 comprises 12 residues. Germline-derived CDR1 and CDR2 are SGHDT and YYEEEE. Trimming removed 1 base at V and 9 bases at J, with 9 bases between. The CDR3 is CASSLRATTQYF. In DNA form, the CDR3 reads TGTGCCAGCAGCTTGAGAGCGACGACGCAGTATTTT.